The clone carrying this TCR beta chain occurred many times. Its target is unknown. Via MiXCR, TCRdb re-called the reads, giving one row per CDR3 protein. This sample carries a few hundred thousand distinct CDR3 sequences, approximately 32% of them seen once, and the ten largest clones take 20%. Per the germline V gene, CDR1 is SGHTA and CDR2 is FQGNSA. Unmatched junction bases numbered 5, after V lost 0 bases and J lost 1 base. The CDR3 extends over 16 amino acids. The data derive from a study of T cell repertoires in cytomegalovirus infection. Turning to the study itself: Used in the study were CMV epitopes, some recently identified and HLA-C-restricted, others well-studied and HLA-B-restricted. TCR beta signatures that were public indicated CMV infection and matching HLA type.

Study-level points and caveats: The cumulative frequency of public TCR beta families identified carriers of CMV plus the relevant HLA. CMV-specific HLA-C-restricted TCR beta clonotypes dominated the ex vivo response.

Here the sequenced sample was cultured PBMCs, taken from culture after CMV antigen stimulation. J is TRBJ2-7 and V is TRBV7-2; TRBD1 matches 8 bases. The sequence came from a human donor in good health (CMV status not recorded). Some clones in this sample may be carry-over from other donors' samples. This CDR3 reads CASSLARGTGSYEQYF. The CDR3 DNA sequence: TGTGCCAGCAGCTTAGCGAGGGGGACAGGTTCCTACGAGCAGTACTTC.